The TCR beta chain described here comes from a study of blood T cell repertoires in COVID-19. Overall study: Acute and convalescent COVID-19 specimens originated in the United States, Italy and Spain. PBMCs, B-cell-depleted T cells, or T cells provided the cDNA or gDNA that made up the material.

Profiling relied on immunoSEQ multiplex PCR, and the TCRdb table lists in-frame clones only, not all of them. The sample consists of about 200,000 clones, roughly 84% of them appearing once. One Seattle source followed patients from active infection through their disease course. This TCR derives from a middle-aged man with COVID-19, enrolled during active disease. Sequencing was done on a sample of peripheral blood.

The CDR3: CASSSPSGGQPSDEQFF. The CDR3 nucleotides are TGTGCCAGCAGTTCTCCTAGCGGGGGGCAACCCTCCGATGAGCAGTTCTTC. V usage is TRBV6-2 or TRBV6-3 and J usage is TRBJ2-1, with 11 bases lining up with TRBD2. Germline trimming cut 4 bases from V and 8 bases from J; bases unmatched to any gene: 13. Germline CDR1 reads MNHEY; CDR2 reads SVGEGT. This CDR3 contains 17 residues.